These 14 T cell receptor beta chains share one sample of origin, sequenced in a study of T cell clonotyping in hematopoietic cell transplantation. Libraries were prepared by immunoSEQ multiplex PCR; TCRdb keeps only in-frame clonotypes and omits some of them. The sample records around 25,000 clones, approximately 95% being singletons. Sequencing was done on a sample of peripheral blood mononuclear cells. The receptors shown here come from a man aged 45-65 years in good health. Some clones in this sample may be carry-over from other donors' samples.

The rearrangement links TRBV6-5 to TRBJ2-3, with D maybe TRBD1 (6 bases). From germline, CDR1 is MNHEY and CDR2 SVGAGI. This CDR3 has 12 residues. Trimming left V 9 bases short and J 6 bases short, with 13 bases between. The CDR3 spells CAREQGCDTQYF. CDR3 bases: TGTGCCAGAGAACAGGGTTGCGATACGCAGTATTTT.

The chain carries TRBV5-8 and TRBJ1-4, with D unresolved. CDR1 and CDR2 (germline): SGHTS, YDEGEE. V dropped 4 bases and J dropped 4 bases, with 8 bases sitting between them. This CDR3 is 13 amino acids long. CDR3 DNA: TGTGCCAGCAGCGCCGGGATTAATGAAAAACTGTTTTTT. It encodes CASSAGINEKLFF.

The V and J genes are TRBV6-6 and TRBJ1-1; D call uncertain. Trimming cost V 5 bases and J 4 bases, with 14 bases left between them. From germline, CDR1 is MNHNY and CDR2 SVGAGI (reference sequence). The CDR3 runs to 14 residues. CDR3 coding DNA: TGTGCCAGCAGTGATGGACGGACCCCCACTGAAGCTTTCTTT. Translation gives CASSDGRTPTEAFF.

The V gene is TRBV4-3, the J gene TRBJ1-6, with 7 bases lining up with TRBD1. The CDR3 totals 22 residues. Trimming took 0 bases from V and 2 from J; bases not matched to a gene: 19. Germline V gene sequence: CDR1 LGHNA, CDR2 YSLEER. The CDR3 region has the DNA TGCGCCAGCAGCCAAGATATACCCCGATCGACAGGGACGCAAACCTATAATTCACCCCTCCACTTT. Amino acid sequence: CASSQDIPRSTGTQTYNSPLHF.

The J gene is TRBJ1-6, the V gene TRBV7-3, with D hard to call. The germline V gene has CDR1 SGHTA and CDR2 FQGTGA. Between the trimmed V and J ends, which lost 5 bases and 7 bases, there was a span of 6 bases. CDR3 length: 12 amino acids. CDR3 in amino acids: CASSAGNSPLHF. Written as DNA, the CDR3 is TGTGCCAGCAGCGCCGGGAATTCACCCCTCCACTTT.

The chain links TRBV5-6 to TRBJ1-5; no clear D gene. The V gene's germline CDR1 is SGHDT and CDR2 YYEEEE. V was pared by 0 bases and J by 5 bases, with 3 bases between. The CDR3 is 12 residues long. Here the CDR3 reads CASSLVDQPQHF. The CDR3 nucleotides read TGTGCCAGCAGCTTGGTAGATCAGCCCCAGCATTTT.

This clone was recorded only once. V gene TRBV7-8 combines with J gene TRBJ2-7; no reliable D call. V lost 4 bases to trimming and J lost 6 bases, with 13 bases between them. Per germline, CDR1 SGHVS and CDR2 FQNEAQ. This CDR3 spans 13 amino acids. CDR3 bases: TGTGCCAGCAGCTCGAAGCTTCGGGCCGAGCAGTACTTC. Protein product: CASSSKLRAEQYF.

This clone was found once. This rearrangement joins TRBV14 to TRBJ2-2; D is unresolved. CDR3 length: 15 residues. Trimming removed 2 bases at V and 3 bases at J, with 10 bases between. The germline CDR1 and CDR2 sequences are SGHDN and FVKESK. CDR3 sequence: CASSQSGRYTGELFF. The DNA for the CDR3 is TGTGCCAGCAGCCAATCCGGCCGTTACACCGGGGAGCTGTTTTTT.

This clone was observed once. The chain links TRBV6-5 to TRBJ2-7, with TRBD1 identical over 7 bases. Germline V gene data show CDR1 as MNHEY and CDR2 as SVGAGI. V shed 6 bases, J shed 0 bases, and the junction held 8 bases outside the gene matches. CDR3 length: 15 amino acids. The CDR3 DNA is TGTGCCAGCAGGGGGGACAGAGTTAACTCCTACGAGCAGTACTTC. Its protein is CASRGDRVNSYEQYF.

This chain links TRBV27 with TRBJ2-5, with 11 bases lining up with TRBD2. The CDR3 spans 16 residues. CDR1 and CDR2 from the germline V gene are MNHEY and SMNVEV (reference sequence). Trimming at V came to 5 bases and at J to 5 bases, leaving 10 bases not matched to a gene. The CDR3 spells CASSPGLAGGGETQYF. The CDR3 DNA is TGTGCCAGCAGTCCCGGGCTAGCGGGGGGCGGGGAGACCCAGTACTTC.

The genes are TRBV30 and TRBJ2-5; D is perhaps TRBD2 (6 bases). V was cut by 3 bases and J by 2 bases, with 13 bases left in between. CDR3 size: 14 residues. CDR1 GTSNPN and CDR2 SVGIG come from the germline V gene (reference sequence). This CDR3 is CAWRPGGAQETQYF. Written as DNA, the CDR3 is TGTGCCTGGAGGCCGGGCGGGGCACAAGAGACCCAGTACTTC.

The chain couples TRBV19 to TRBJ1-5, with TRBD1 matching 10 bases. Trimming took 8 bases from V and 4 from J; bases not matched to a gene: 8. Germline V CDR1 and CDR2: LNHDA, SQIVND (reference sequence). This CDR3 region has 15 residues. The CDR3 DNA sequence: TGTGCCAGTTCAAGGGACAGGGGCGGAAATCAGCCCCAGCATTTT. Translating it yields CASSRDRGGNQPQHF.

This chain uses TRBV7-2 with TRBJ1-1, with 8 positions matching TRBD1. The CDR3 is 15 amino acids. Germline assignment: CDR1 SGHTA and CDR2 FQGNSA. V shed 2 bases and J 11 bases; nucleotides not matched to a gene: 13. CDR3 bases: TGTGCCAGCAGCTTATCAGGGGGCGCCCCGGGTCGGGCTTTCTTT. It codes for CASSLSGGAPGRAFF.

As for this clone: Mismatch with germline at one junction end may stem from a read error. The chain employs TRBV19 and TRBJ2-6; no clear D. The CDR3 runs to 15 residues. Germline CDR1 and CDR2: LNHDA and SQIVND (reference sequence). DNA for the CDR3: TGTGCCAGTAGTCCCACGTCGACTGGCGCCAACGTCCTGACTTTC. Protein product: CASSPTSTGANVLTF.